The 21 T cell receptor beta chains below come from one sample, sequenced in a study of tumor-infiltrating lymphocytes in primary liver carcinoma. TCR beta cDNA was prepared out of roughly 0.5 ug total RNA by means of a constant-region primer. Employing slightly modified ARM-PCR, three nested multiplex PCR rounds were run, and these gave rise to the TCR beta libraries. In the first two PCR rounds, TRBV1-TRBV30 forward primers were paired with a C-beta reverse primer, and each round lasted about 9 cycles. TCRdb reanalysed the multiplex PCR reads using MiXCR and keeps one entry per CDR3 protein. The data show more than 75,000 distinct CDR3 sequences, approximately 70% seen once. Unsorted bulk tissue of roughly 19-30 mg yielded co-extracted RNA and DNA. The sample comprised liver tumor tissue from sampling region 1. Subset reported: tumor region T1, superior pole. The receptors shown here come from a man between 35 and 55 years old with primary liver carcinoma and hepatitis B virus infection.

To note about this clonotype: At one end, the junction sequence differs from germline, possibly due to a read error. The chain combines TRBV6-6 with TRBJ2-7; 7 nucleotides align to TRBD1. This CDR3 is built from 14 residues. Germline CDR1 is MNHNY and CDR2 is SVGAGI (reference sequence). CDR3 coding DNA: TGTGCCGTCTGGGGACAGCAGTATTTCTACGAGCAATACTTC. It specifies CAVWGQQYFYEQYF.

In the case of this clonotype: One end of the junction does not line up with germline, which may come from a read error. The gene calls are TRBV6-1 and TRBJ2-6, with 8 bases matching TRBD1. CDR3 length: 17 residues. Germline V gene sequence: CDR1 MNHNS, CDR2 SASEGT. Here the CDR3 DNA reads TGCGCCAGCACCCTGGGACAGGACCCCTCTGGGGCCAACGTCCTGACTTTC. It is translated as CASTLGQDPSGANVLTF.

The table lists this clonotype with a count of one. An end of the junction does not agree with germline; a read error may underlie this. The CDR3 DNA follows: TGTGCTAGCAGTGAATGGGTTTTCTACGATCTGTACTTC. Translation: CASSEWVFYDLYF. The gene calls are TRBV6-1 and TRBJ2-7; D gene uncertain. The V gene's germline CDR1 is MNHNS and CDR2 SASEGT. This CDR3 is 13 amino acids long.

In regard to this clonotype: The junction departs from germline at one end; a sequencing error may be responsible. CDR3 bases: TGTACCAGCAGTCCCGGGACAGCCCAGTGGGTAATAAGGAATGAGCAGTTCTTC. Residues: CTSSPGTAQWVIRNEQFF. The chain is built from TRBV6-6 and TRBJ2-1; TRBD1 aligns across 7 bases. This CDR3 is built from 18 residues. CDR1 and CDR2 (germline): MNHNY, SVGAGI (reference sequence).

This clonotype has only a few counts. This may be a read error, as it is one base from a much larger clone. This rearrangement joins TRBV5-4 to TRBJ2-1, with 10 bases lining up with TRBD2. The CDR3 is made up of 15 amino acids. Germline V gene data show CDR1 as SGHNT and CDR2 as YYREEE (reference sequence). The ends lost 6 bases at V and 6 bases at J; junction bases unmatched: 9. The CDR3 region has the DNA TGTGCCAGCAACTGGGGGGGGACTAGCGTCAATGAGCAGTTCTTC. It codes for CASNWGGTSVNEQFF.

This clonotype was observed many times. The chain is built from TRBV28 and TRBJ2-1; TRBD2 matches 11 bases. Germline V gives CDR1 MDHEN, CDR2 SYDVKM. This CDR3 is 15 amino acids long. V was clipped by 4 bases and J by 6 bases; unmatched bases: 5. In DNA, the CDR3 is TGTGCCAGCAGTTCCCGCCTAGCGGGAGGCAATGAGCAGTTCTTC. Its protein is CASSSRLAGGNEQFF.

In regard to this clonotype: An end of the junction differs from the germline gene, which may be a read error. This chain links TRBV6-6 with TRBJ2-6; perhaps TRBD1 as D (5 bases). This CDR3 has 15 residues. Germline-derived CDR1 and CDR2 are MNHNY and SVGAGI (reference sequence). CDR3 DNA: TGTGCCAGCAATCCGAGGATTTCTGGGGCCAACGTCCTGACGTTC. Protein sequence: CASNPRISGANVLTF.

With respect to this clonotype: In this CDR3 the conserved last residue, phenylalanine or tryptophan, is missing, so a read error is likely. The V and J genes are TRBV7-9 and TRBJ2-7; TRBD1 matches 10 bases. This CDR3 has 20 residues. The germline V gene has CDR1 SEHNR and CDR2 FQNEAQ (reference sequence). The CDR3 DNA sequence: TGTGCCAGCAGCTTAACCAGTCCCGGGACAGGGGTTCGAAGCTCCTACGGGCAGTACTTA. This sequence encodes CASSLTSPGTGVRSSYGQYL.

With regard to this clonotype: One end of the junction varies from germline; a read error may be responsible. The chain combines TRBV6-6 with TRBJ1-4; D not resolved. Germline-derived CDR1 and CDR2 are MNHNY and SVGAGI (reference sequence). The CDR3 extends over 16 amino acids. The CDR3 reads CASSSLGPSTDEKLFF. The DNA for the CDR3 is TGTGCCAGCAGCTCCCTCGGACCGTCAACTGATGAAAAACTGTTTTTT.

Ten or more counts support this clonotype. The CDR3 sequence is CASSFLGLASSGANVLTF. For the CDR3, the DNA is TGTGCCAGCAGCTTTCTTGGACTAGCGTCCTCTGGGGCCAACGTCCTGACTTTC. The chain combines TRBV7-9 with TRBJ2-6, with 9 bases that match TRBD2. Germline-derived CDR1 and CDR2 are SEHNR and FQNEAQ (reference sequence). The CDR3 has 18 residues. V trimming: 3 bases; J trimming: 0 bases; junction bases outside the gene matches: 6.

DNA for the CDR3: TGTGCCAGCAGTGCCACGTCCGCTAGCACAGGTATGCAGTATTTT. Amino acids: CASSATSASTGMQYF. The V call is TRBV6-5, the J call TRBJ2-3, with D perhaps matching TRBD1 or TRBD2 (5 bases each). V lost 5 bases and J 11 bases, leaving 23 bases between the germline ends. The CDR3 spans 15 residues. CDR1 is MNHEY and CDR2 is SVGAGI in the germline V gene.

This clonotype came up a few times. J is TRBJ2-7 and V is TRBV2; a weak D match, TRBD1 (6 bases). The CDR3 totals 14 residues. Germline V gives CDR1 SNHLY, CDR2 FYNNEI. V lost 4 bases and J lost 0, with 10 bases in between. CDR3 in DNA: TGTGCCAGCAGTGCCGGGACACTCTCCTACGAGCAGTACTTC. Its translation: CASSAGTLSYEQYF.

Details on this clonotype: A much larger clone sits a single nucleotide away, making a read error possible. The rearrangement joins TRBV5-4 to TRBJ2-1; TRBD2 matches at 10 bases. This CDR3 spans 15 amino acids. The J segment lost 6 bases and the V segment lost 3 bases, leaving 6 bases of the junction unmatched. Germline CDR1 and CDR2: SGHNT and YYREEE (reference sequence). The CDR3 sequence is CASSWEGTSVNEQFF. The CDR3 DNA reads TGTGCCAGCAGCTGGGAGGGGACTAGCGTCAATGAGCAGTTCTTC.

About this clonotype: One junction end disagrees with the germline gene, perhaps due to a read error. V is TRBV10-2 and J is TRBJ1-6, with D hard to call. Germline V gives CDR1 WSHSY, CDR2 SAAADI. There are 14 residues in the CDR3. CDR3: CAGSESGFGSPPHF. As DNA, the CDR3 is TGCGCCGGCAGTGAGTCAGGTTTTGGATCACCCCCCCACTTT.

Details on this clonotype: A junction boundary mismatches the germline segment, possibly from a read error. J is TRBJ2-5 and V is TRBV12-3 or TRBV12-4; TRBD1 is a possible D gene (5 bases). This CDR3 comprises 13 residues. DNA for the CDR3: TGTGCCAGCAGTTGGGGCCTTAGAGCGACCAAGTACTTC. Translating it yields CASSWGLRATKYF.

With regard to this clonotype: The CDR3 ends on some other residue instead of the conserved phenylalanine or tryptophan, so this is likely a read error. The V and J genes are TRBV2 and TRBJ1-1, with a weak D call TRBD1 (5 bases). The CDR3 covers 15 residues. Germline V gene sequence: CDR1 SNHLY, CDR2 FYNNEI. V was cut by 0 bases and J by 6 bases, with 14 bases left in between. The CDR3 spells CASSEALPGDAEAFC. DNA of the CDR3: TGTGCCAGCAGTGAAGCGCTTCCGGGGGACGCTGAAGCTTTCTGT.

Concerning this clonotype itself: The CDR3 carries no conserved terminal phenylalanine or tryptophan, so it likely arises from a read error. The chain carries TRBV11-2 and TRBJ2-7, with 15 bases identical to TRBD2. The CDR3 totals 18 residues. The V gene end was trimmed by 6 bases and the J gene end by 4 bases; junction bases not matched to a gene: 13. Germline assignment: CDR1 SGHAT and CDR2 FQNNGV. This CDR3 reads CASSLYVGLAGGGYEQYL. The CDR3 nucleotides read TGTGCCAGCAGTTTATACGTTGGACTAGCGGGAGGGGGGTACGAGCAGTACCTC.

Comments on this clonotype: Germline is not matched at one junction end, which may reflect a read error. CDR3 in amino acids: CASSLAGAKQCF. CDR3 DNA: TGTGCCAGCAGCTTAGCGGGTGCAAAACAGTGCTTC. V gene TRBV11-1 combines with J gene TRBJ2-7; no clear D. This CDR3 contains 12 residues. The germline V gene encodes CDR1 SGHAT and CDR2 FQDESV (reference sequence).

Turning to this clonotype: The junction departs from germline at one end; a sequencing error may be responsible. The chain joins TRBV11-2 to TRBJ2-2; TRBD2 might be the D (5 bases). The CDR3 is 13 residues long. In germline, CDR1 is SGHAT, CDR2 FQNNGV. The CDR3 coding sequence is TGTGCCAGCAGCCTTAATCGGGTCGGGGAACTGTTTTTT. It codes for CASSLNRVGELFF.

Concerning this clonotype: One end of the junction is discordant with germline, which a read error may explain. V and J are TRBV11-2 and TRBJ2-7, with a possible D match to TRBD1 (7 bases). Germline lookup yields CDR1 SGHAT and CDR2 FQNNGV. The CDR3 is made up of 15 amino acids. This chain's CDR3 is CASSWQGGRGCEQYF. DNA of the CDR3: TGTGCCAGCAGCTGGCAGGGGGGACGGGGCTGCGAGCAGTATTTC.

This sequence joins TRBV11-2 and TRBJ2-1; the D call may be TRBD1 or TRBD2 (5 bases each). V dropped 7 bases and J dropped 4 bases, with 38 bases sitting between them. The CDR3 is 22 residues long. Germline V CDR1 and CDR2: SGHAT, FQNNGV. CDR3 amino acids: CASNLSYRGPAKQVRSYNEQFF. In DNA form, the CDR3 reads TGTGCCAGCAACCTCTCCTACCGGGGTCCCGCGAAACAGGTTCGCTCTTACAATGAGCAGTTCTTC.